This T cell receptor (beta chain) emerged from a study of cytomegalovirus exposure and HLA in healthy donors. A multiplex PCR was run with 60 Vbeta primers and 13 Jbeta primers. Only in-frame clones appear in the TCRdb table, and some are missing; sequencing was by immunoSEQ multiplex PCR. The sample includes roughly 150,000 clones, approximately 80% seen only once; the top ten take approximately 15%. The sequence was obtained from a middle-aged woman in good health and CMV-seronegative. Sequenced sample: PBMCs.

The CDR3 loop is CSARAGVEQFF. The DNA for the CDR3 is TGCAGTGCTCGAGCGGGGGTCGAGCAGTTCTTC. The rearrangement links TRBV20-1 to TRBJ2-1, with 8 bases fitting TRBD2. The CDR3 extends over 11 amino acids. V lost 5 bases, J lost 10 bases, and 4 bases stayed unmatched. Germline assignment: CDR1 DFQATT and CDR2 SNEGSKA (reference sequence).